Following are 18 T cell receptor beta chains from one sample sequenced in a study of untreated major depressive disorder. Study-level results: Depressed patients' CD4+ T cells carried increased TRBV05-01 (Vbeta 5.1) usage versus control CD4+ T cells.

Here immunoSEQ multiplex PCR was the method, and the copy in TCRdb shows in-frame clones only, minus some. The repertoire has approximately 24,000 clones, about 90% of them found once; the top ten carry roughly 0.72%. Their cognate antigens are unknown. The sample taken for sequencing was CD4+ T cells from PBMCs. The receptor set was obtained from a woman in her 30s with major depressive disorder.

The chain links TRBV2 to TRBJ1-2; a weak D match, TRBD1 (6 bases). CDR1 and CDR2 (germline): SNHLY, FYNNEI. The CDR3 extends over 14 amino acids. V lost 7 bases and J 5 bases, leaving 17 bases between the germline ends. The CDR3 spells CASKGTGPIYGYTF. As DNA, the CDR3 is TGTGCCAGCAAGGGTACAGGGCCGATATATGGCTACACCTTC. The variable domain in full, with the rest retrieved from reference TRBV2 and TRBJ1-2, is EPEVTQTPSHQVTQMGQEVILRCVPISNHLYFYWYRQILGQKVEFLVSFYNNEISEKSEIFDDQFSVERPDGSNFTLKIRSTKLEDSAMYFCASKGTGPIYGYTFGSGTRLTVV.

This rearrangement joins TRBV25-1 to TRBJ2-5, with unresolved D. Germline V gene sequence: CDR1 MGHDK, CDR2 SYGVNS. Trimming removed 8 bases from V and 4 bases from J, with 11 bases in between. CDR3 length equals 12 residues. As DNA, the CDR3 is TGTGCCAGCTCTAATATCACAGAGACCCAGTACTTC. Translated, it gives CASSNITETQYF.

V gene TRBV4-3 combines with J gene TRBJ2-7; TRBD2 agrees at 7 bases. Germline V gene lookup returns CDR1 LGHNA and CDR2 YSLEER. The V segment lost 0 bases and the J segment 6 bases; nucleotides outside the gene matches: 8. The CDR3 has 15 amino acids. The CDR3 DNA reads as TGCGCCAGCAGCCAAGACGGAAAACTAGCGTTCGAGCAGTACTTC. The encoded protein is CASSQDGKLAFEQYF.

DNA for the CDR3: TGTGCCAGCAGCCTGGCTTCTAGCGGGAGTACAGATACGCAGTATTTT. It yields the protein CASSLASSGSTDTQYF. The chain uses TRBV5-4 and TRBJ2-3, with 10 nucleotides matching TRBD2. Germline values: CDR1 SGHNT, CDR2 YYREEE (reference sequence). The V and J ends lost 4 bases and 3 bases, in that order; junction bases with no gene match: 8. The CDR3 contains 16 residues.

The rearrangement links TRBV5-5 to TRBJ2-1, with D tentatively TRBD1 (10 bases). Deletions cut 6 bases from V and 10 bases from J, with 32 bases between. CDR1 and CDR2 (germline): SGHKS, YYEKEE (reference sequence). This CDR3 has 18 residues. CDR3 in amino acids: CASTPDRGQLAGSGEQFF. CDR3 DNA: TGTGCCAGCACCCCTGACAGGGGGCAGCTAGCGGGGAGTGGAGAGCAGTTCTTC.

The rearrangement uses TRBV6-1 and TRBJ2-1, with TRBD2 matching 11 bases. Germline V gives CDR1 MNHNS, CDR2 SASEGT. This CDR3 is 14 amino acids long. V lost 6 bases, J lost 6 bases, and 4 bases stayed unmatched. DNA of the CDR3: TGTGCCAGCAGACTAGCGGGGGCCCCCAATGAGCAGTTCTTC. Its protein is CASRLAGAPNEQFF.

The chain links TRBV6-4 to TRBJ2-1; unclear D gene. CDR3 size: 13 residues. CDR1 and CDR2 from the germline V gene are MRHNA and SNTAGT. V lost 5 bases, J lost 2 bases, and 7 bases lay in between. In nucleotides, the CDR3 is TGTGCCAGCAGTAGGGCCCCCTACAATGAGCAGTTCTTC. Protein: CASSRAPYNEQFF.

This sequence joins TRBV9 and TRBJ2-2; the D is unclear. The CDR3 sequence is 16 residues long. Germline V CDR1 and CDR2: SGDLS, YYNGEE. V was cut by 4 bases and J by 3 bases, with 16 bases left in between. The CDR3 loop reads CASSPTERMDTGELFF. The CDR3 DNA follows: TGTGCCAGCAGCCCAACCGAGCGTATGGACACCGGGGAGCTGTTTTTT.

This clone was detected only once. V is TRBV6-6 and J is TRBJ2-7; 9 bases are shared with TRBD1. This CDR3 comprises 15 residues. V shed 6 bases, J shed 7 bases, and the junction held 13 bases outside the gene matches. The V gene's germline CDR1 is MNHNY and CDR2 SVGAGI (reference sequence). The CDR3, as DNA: TGTGCCAGCAGGTTTAGCAGGGACAGGGCTTGGGAGCAGTACTTC. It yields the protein CASRFSRDRAWEQYF.

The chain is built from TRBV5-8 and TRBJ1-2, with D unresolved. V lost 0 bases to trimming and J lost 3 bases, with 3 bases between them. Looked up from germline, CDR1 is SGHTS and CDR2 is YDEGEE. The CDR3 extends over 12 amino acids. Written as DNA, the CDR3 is TGTGCCAGCAGCTTGGACTACTATGGCTACACCTTC. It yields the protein CASSLDYYGYTF.

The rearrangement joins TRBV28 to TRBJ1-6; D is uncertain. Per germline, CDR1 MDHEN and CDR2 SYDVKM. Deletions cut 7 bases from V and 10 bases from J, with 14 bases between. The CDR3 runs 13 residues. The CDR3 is CASTMRVRSPLHF. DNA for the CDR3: TGTGCCAGCACCATGAGGGTACGGTCACCCCTCCACTTT.

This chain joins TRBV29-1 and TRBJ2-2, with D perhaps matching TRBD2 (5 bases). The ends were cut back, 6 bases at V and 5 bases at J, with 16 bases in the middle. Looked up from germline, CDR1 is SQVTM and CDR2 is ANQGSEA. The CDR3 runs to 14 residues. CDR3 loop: CSVNPGLGTGELFF. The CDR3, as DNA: TGCAGCGTCAACCCGGGATTAGGAACCGGGGAGCTGTTTTTT.

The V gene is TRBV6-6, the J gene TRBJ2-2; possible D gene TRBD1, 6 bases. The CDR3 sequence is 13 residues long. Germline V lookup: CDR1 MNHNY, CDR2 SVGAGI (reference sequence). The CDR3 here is CASTGANTGELFF. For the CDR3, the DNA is TGTGCGTCGACAGGAGCGAACACCGGGGAGCTGTTTTTT.

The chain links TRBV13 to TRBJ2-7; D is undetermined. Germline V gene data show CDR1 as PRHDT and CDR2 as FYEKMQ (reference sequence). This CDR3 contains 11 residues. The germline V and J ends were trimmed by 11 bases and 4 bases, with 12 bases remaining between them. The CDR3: CASRRGYEQYF. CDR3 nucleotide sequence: TGTGCCTCTCGGCGTGGTTACGAGCAGTACTTC.

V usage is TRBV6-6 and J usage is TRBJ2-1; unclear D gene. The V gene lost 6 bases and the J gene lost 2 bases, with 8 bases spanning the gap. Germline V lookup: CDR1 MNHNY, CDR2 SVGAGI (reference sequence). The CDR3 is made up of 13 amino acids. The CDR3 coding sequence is TGTGCCAGCAGCCCGGATACCTACAATGAGCAGTTCTTC. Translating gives CASSPDTYNEQFF.

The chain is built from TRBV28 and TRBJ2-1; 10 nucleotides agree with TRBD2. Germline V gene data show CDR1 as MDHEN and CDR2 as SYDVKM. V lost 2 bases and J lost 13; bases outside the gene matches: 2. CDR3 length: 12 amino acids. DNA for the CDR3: TGTGCCAGCAGTTTAACTAGCGGGGAACAGTTCTTC. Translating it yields CASSLTSGEQFF.

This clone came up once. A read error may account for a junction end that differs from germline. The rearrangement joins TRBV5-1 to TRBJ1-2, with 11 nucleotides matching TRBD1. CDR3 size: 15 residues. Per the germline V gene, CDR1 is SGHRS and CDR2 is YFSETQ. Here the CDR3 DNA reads TGCGCTAGCAGTTCACGAGGACAGGGGGCAAGTGGCTACACCTTC. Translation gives CASSSRGQGASGYTF.

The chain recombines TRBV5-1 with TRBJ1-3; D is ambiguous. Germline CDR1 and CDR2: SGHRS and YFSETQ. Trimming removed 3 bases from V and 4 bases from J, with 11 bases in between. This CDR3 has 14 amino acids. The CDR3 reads CASSSGRLGNTIYF. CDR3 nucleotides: TGCGCCAGCAGCTCAGGACGACTCGGAAACACCATATATTTT.